The 13 T cell receptor beta chains given below trace back to one sample, sequenced in a study of cytomegalovirus exposure and HLA in healthy donors. Both 60 Vbeta primers and 13 Jbeta primers went into the PCR. TCRdb keeps only in-frame clones here, not all; method: immunoSEQ multiplex PCR. The top ten clones hold over 1.1% of a sample with around 150,000 clones, 76% of them seen once. The sequenced sample consisted of PBMCs. These receptors originate from a man between 60 and 75 years old in good health and CMV-seronegative.

V and J are TRBV7-2 and TRBJ1-5; D possibly corresponds to TRBD1 (6 bases). Trimming stripped 5 bases from V and 6 bases from J, with 14 bases between. Germline V gives CDR1 SGHTA, CDR2 FQGNSA. The CDR3 runs 14 residues. The CDR3 DNA is TGTGCCAGCAGCCTTACAGGGCAGAGTCAGCCCCAGCATTTT. Residues: CASSLTGQSQPQHF.

The rearrangement uses TRBV2 and TRBJ2-5, with 9 bases matching TRBD1. J lost 4 bases, V lost 5 bases, and 5 bases had no gene match. The germline CDR1 and CDR2 sequences are SNHLY and FYNNEI. The CDR3 contains 14 residues. CDR3 sequence: CASSSTGGRETQYF. CDR3 coding DNA: TGTGCCAGCAGTTCCACAGGGGGCCGAGAGACCCAGTACTTC.

In its sample, this clone was seen a few times. This chain joins TRBV28 and TRBJ2-5; D is perhaps TRBD2 (5 bases). Germline V gives CDR1 MDHEN, CDR2 SYDVKM. This CDR3 spans 14 amino acids. Trimming shortened V by 6 bases and J by 0 bases, and 11 bases separated the two germline ends. CDR3 loop: CASSYLANQETQYF. CDR3 in DNA: TGTGCCAGCAGCTATTTAGCGAACCAAGAGACCCAGTACTTC.

This rearrangement joins TRBV5-1 to TRBJ2-7, with 8 nucleotides matching TRBD2. This CDR3 spans 16 amino acids. The junction had 9 bases not matched to a gene; V was cut back by 4 bases and J by 0 bases. Germline CDR1 SGHRS, CDR2 YFSETQ. The CDR3 loop is CASSPGLAGFSYEQYF. CDR3 DNA: TGCGCCAGCAGCCCCGGCCTAGCGGGCTTCTCCTACGAGCAGTACTTC. Full variable domain (remainder filled in from reference TRBV5-1 and TRBJ2-7): KAGVTQTPRYLIKTRGQQVTLSCSPISGHRSVSWYQQTPGQGLQFLFEYFSETQRNKGNFPGRFSGRQFSNSRSEMNVSTLELGDSALYLCASSPGLAGFSYEQYFGPGTRLTVT.

The V call is TRBV15, the J call TRBJ2-2; 10 bases agree with TRBD1. From germline, CDR1 is LNHNV and CDR2 YYDKDF (reference sequence). V dropped 3 bases and J dropped 7; count of bases not matched to a gene: 2. There are 14 residues in the CDR3. CDR3 residues: CATSRGQGHGELFF. The CDR3 DNA is TGTGCCACCAGCAGGGGACAGGGGCACGGGGAGCTGTTTTTT.

The V gene is TRBV7-2, the J gene TRBJ2-2; possibly TRBD1 for D (6 bases). V lost 6 bases to trimming and J lost 4 bases, with 18 bases between them. The CDR3 sequence is 16 residues long. The germline V gene encodes CDR1 SGHTA and CDR2 FQGNSA. The CDR3 coding sequence is TGTGCCAGCAGTCGAGGAGACAGGAGAAGCACCGGGGAGCTGTTTTTT. Residues: CASSRGDRRSTGELFF.

The sample holds one count of this clone. The V and J genes are TRBV4-1 and TRBJ1-2, with unresolved D. CDR1 and CDR2 (germline): MGHRA, YSYEKL. V shed 4 bases and J shed 3 bases, with 15 bases lying between them. The CDR3 is made up of 15 amino acids. CDR3 sequence (DNA): TGCGCCAGCAGCCTTGGTCCGGTGGGAGACTATGGCTACACCTTC. It encodes CASSLGPVGDYGYTF.

The J gene is TRBJ1-1, the V gene TRBV30, with D tentatively TRBD1 (6 bases). CDR1 GTSNPN and CDR2 SVGIG come from the germline V gene (reference sequence). The V and J ends lost 1 base and 4 bases respectively, with 10 bases between them. CDR3 length: 13 residues. Here the CDR3 reads CAWSATGITEAFF. CDR3 coding DNA: TGTGCCTGGAGTGCCACAGGGATCACTGAAGCTTTCTTT.

This chain links TRBV5-1 with TRBJ1-3, with D perhaps matching TRBD1 (6 bases). Trimming took off 0 bases at V and 2 bases at J, with 18 bases between the two ends. This CDR3 contains 18 residues. The germline V gene has CDR1 SGHRS and CDR2 YFSETQ. In nucleotides, the CDR3 is TGCGCCAGCAGCTTGGCTTTGGGGGGGCCCACGGCTGGAAACACCATATATTTT. Amino acids: CASSLALGGPTAGNTIYF.

The CDR3 spells CASSEDAGSYNEQFF. Here the CDR3 DNA reads TGTGCCAGCAGTGAAGATGCGGGCTCCTACAATGAGCAGTTCTTC. V usage is TRBV6-1 and J usage is TRBJ2-1, with a possible D match to TRBD2 (5 bases). V lost 1 base to trimming and J lost 0 bases, with 7 bases between them. Germline values: CDR1 MNHNS, CDR2 SASEGT. The CDR3 spans 15 residues.

The rearrangement links TRBV19 to TRBJ2-5; 9 nucleotides align to TRBD1. The CDR3 is 14 amino acids. Germline lookup yields CDR1 LNHDA and CDR2 SQIVND (reference sequence). Losses at the gene ends were 3 bases for V and 11 bases for J; bases not matched to a gene: 10. The CDR3 DNA is TGTGCCAGTAGTATGGGGACAGGGTTAGGGGAGCAGTACTTC. Translation: CASSMGTGLGEQYF.

The chain links TRBV11-3 to TRBJ2-1; TRBD2 is a possible D gene (6 bases). CDR3 size: 15 residues. V was clipped by 2 bases and J by 0 bases, with 8 bases between them. The germline CDR1 and CDR2 sequences are SGHNT and YENEEA. The CDR3 here is CASSLLLASYNEQFF. CDR3 DNA sequence: TGTGCCAGCAGCTTATTACTAGCCTCCTACAATGAGCAGTTCTTC.

The rearrangement links TRBV7-2 to TRBJ1-2, with a tentative D call TRBD1 (5 bases). CDR3 length: 14 residues. V lost 11 bases and J 0 bases, leaving 16 bases between the germline ends. The V gene's germline CDR1 is SGHTA and CDR2 FQGNSA. The CDR3 DNA reads TGTGCCTGTACCGGGGGGGAAGCTAACTATGGCTACACCTTC. Amino acids: CACTGGEANYGYTF. Supplemented by reference TRBV7-2 and TRBJ1-2, the full variable domain reads GAGVSQSPSNKVTEKGKDVELRCDPISGHTALYWYRQSLGQGLEFLIYFQGNSAPDKSGLPSDRFSAERTGGSVSTLTIQRTQQEDSAVYLCACTGGEANYGYTFGSGTRLTVV.